This T cell receptor beta chain was identified in a study of neurological immune-mediated disorders. About the research overall: Among the 34 patients with multiple sclerosis, some 31 were relapsing-remitting, while 3 were secondary progressive. General study findings and limits: Private repertoires in all groups were suggested, as expanded clones shared no CDR3 amino acid sequences across subjects.

In this sample, this clonotype turned up many times. Its antigen remains unidentified. Every sequencing run generated in excess of 180 million TCR-beta sequences. These sequences covered 15-18 subjects. TCRdb ran MiXCR on the 5' RACE reads and lists one entry per CDR3 protein. The sample has 95,000 or so distinct CDR3 sequences, 3.5% seen once; the top ten hold 6%. Germline-derived CDR1 and CDR2 are GTSNPN and SVGIG (reference sequence). The CDR3 has 15 amino acids. V dropped 0 bases and J dropped 5; count of bases not matched to a gene: 4. The chain employs TRBV30 and TRBJ1-5; 10 bases line up with TRBD1. The clonotype comes from a woman younger than 30 with multiple sclerosis. The specimen was PBMCs. The CDR3 reads CAWSVGQGGYQPQHF. The DNA of the CDR3 is TGTGCCTGGAGTGTCGGACAGGGGGGTTATCAGCCCCAGCATTTT.